This passage covers 5 T cell receptor beta chains from one sample sequenced in a study of T cells in Graves' hyperthyroidism and ophthalmopathy. TCR beta CDR3 regions were amplified from RNA transcripts. Researchers ran a first-round RT-PCR on the TCR CDR3 using the HTBI primer set. TCRdb fed the multiplex PCR reads into MiXCR, producing one record per CDR3 protein. The sample has around 800,000 distinct CDR3 sequences, 38% seen once. Material: blood. The receptor source for this set is a man aged 18-30 years with Graves' hyperthyroidism.

The chain joins TRBV7-2 to TRBJ2-7, with 9 positions matching TRBD2. Germline V CDR1 and CDR2: SGHTA, FQGNSA. The V segment lost 4 bases and the J segment 7 bases; nucleotides outside the gene matches: 2. The CDR3 has 12 amino acids. The DNA for the CDR3 is TGTGCCAGCAGCTATAGCGGGAGTGAGCAGTACTTC. Encoded protein: CASSYSGSEQYF. The full variable domain, in which reference TRBV7-2 and TRBJ2-7 provide the parts outside the CDR3, is GAGVSQSPSNKVTEKGKDVELRCDPISGHTALYWYRQSLGQGLEFLIYFQGNSAPDKSGLPSDRFSAERTGGSVSTLTIQRTQQEDSAVYLCASSYSGSEQYFGPGTRLTVT.

A remark on this clonotype: The conserved phenylalanine or tryptophan normally closing the CDR3 is absent here, so this likely arose from a read error. The rearrangement joins TRBV6-5 to TRBJ1-2; TRBD1 aligns across 10 bases. Germline assignment: CDR1 MNHEY and CDR2 SVGAGI. The CDR3 covers 14 residues. The V segment lost 5 bases and the J segment 8 bases; nucleotides outside the gene matches: 8. CDR3 sequence reads: CASSPRQGADGYTL. CDR3 coding DNA: TGTGCCAGCAGTCCCCGACAGGGGGCGGACGGCTACACCCTC.

The V and J genes are TRBV19 and TRBJ2-2; no reliable D call. CDR1 is LNHDA, CDR2 SQIVND, per germline (reference sequence). The V end was cut by 3 bases, the J end by 1 base, with 6 bases between. The CDR3 has 14 amino acids. The CDR3 sequence is CASSISVNTGELFF. The CDR3 DNA sequence: TGTGCCAGTAGTATTTCAGTGAACACCGGGGAGCTGTTTTTT. The full variable domain, in which reference TRBV19 and TRBJ2-2 provide the parts outside the CDR3, is DGGITQSPKYLFRKEGQNVTLSCEQNLNHDAMYWYRQDPGQGLRLIYYSQIVNDFQKGDIAEGYSVSREKKESFPLTVTSAQKNPTAFYLCASSISVNTGELFFGEGSRLTVL.

V is TRBV13 and J is TRBJ2-5; D remains ambiguous. This CDR3 region has 13 residues. Per the germline V gene, CDR1 is PRHDT and CDR2 is FYEKMQ (reference sequence). The V end lost 3 bases, the J end lost 0 bases, and 5 bases lay between the germline ends. The DNA for the CDR3 is TGTGCCAGCAGCTTCGGCAACCAAGAGACCCAGTACTTC. It is translated as CASSFGNQETQYF.

The rearrangement links TRBV20-1 to TRBJ2-7, with D perhaps TRBD1 or TRBD2 (5 bases each). This CDR3 region has 14 residues. Trimming stripped 4 bases from V and 8 bases from J, with 21 bases between. CDR1 DFQATT and CDR2 SNEGSKA come from the germline V gene (reference sequence). In DNA, the CDR3 is TGCAGTGCTACCCGGGACCCAGGAGAAGTTAAGCAGTACTTC. Protein product: CSATRDPGEVKQYF.